This T cell receptor beta chain comes out of a study of shared clonotypes between healthy human individuals. Findings of the study overall: Only a few donors were included, so the genetic and exposure-history diversity represented was limited.

Of note for this clone: Its antigen remains unidentified.

The CDR3 spans 13 residues. Trimming shortened V by 0 bases and J by 4 bases, and 4 bases separated the two germline ends. The germline V gene encodes CDR1 WSHSY and CDR2 SAAADI. CD8 cells classed as naive were CD45RO-negative and positively selected for CCR7, excluding terminally differentiated effector memory CD45RA+ cells. Using immunoSEQ multiplex PCR, the repertoire was profiled, and TCRdb retains in-frame clones only, with some absent. The sample consists of around 600,000 clones, approximately 95% of them appearing once. The gene calls are TRBV10-2 and TRBJ2-1; D remains unclear. The TCR was taken from a woman in her 30s in good health. The sequenced sample consisted of naive CD8+ T cells sorted from blood. CDR3 sequence reads: CASSESGYNEQFF. CDR3 DNA sequence: TGCGCCAGCAGTGAGTCAGGGTACAATGAGCAGTTCTTC.